This TCR beta chain stems from a study of T-cell reconstitution after alpha-beta-depleted transplantation in children. Ten or more counts support this clonotype. Trimming took off 4 bases at V and 1 base at J, with 5 bases between the two ends. The CDR3 length is 13 residues. Researchers prepared the TCRbeta library using unique molecular identifiers, the study reports. TCRdb passed the PCR reads through MiXCR, listing each CDR3 protein once. The sample includes 200,000 to 250,000 distinct CDR3 sequences, 8.4% of them seen just once. This TCR was sampled from a male patient aged 2-10 years who had a stem cell transplant for acute myeloid leukemia, so the T cells may come from the graft donor. The chain has TRBV12-3 or TRBV12-4 and TRBJ2-1; D is unresolved. Material: PBMCs, mostly from graft donor cells, obtained 360 days after TCRalphabeta/CD19-depleted stem cell transplant. The CDR3 here is CASSSGSYNEQFF. DNA of the CDR3: TGTGCCAGCAGTTCCGGATCCTACAATGAGCAGTTCTTC.